Each of the 18 T cell receptor beta chains below was sequenced from the same sample in a study of neurological immune-mediated disorders. Using its own MiXCR run on the 5' RACE reads, TCRdb lists one record per CDR3 protein. The sample has some 30,000 distinct CDR3 sequences; approximately 4.5% are singletons. What was sequenced was PBMCs. The source is a man aged 18 to 29 in good health.

The chain recombines TRBV18 with TRBJ2-7; D remains unclear. Germline CDR1 is KGHSH and CDR2 is LQKENI. The CDR3 has 12 residues. With 4 bases removed from V and 0 bases from J, the gap between germline ends came to 4 bases. CDR3 bases: TGTGCCAGCTCACAAAACTCCTACGAGCAGTACTTC. Its protein is CASSQNSYEQYF.

This clonotype has ten or more counts. The J gene is TRBJ2-3, the V gene TRBV12-3 or TRBV12-4, with 9 positions matching TRBD1. V lost 7 bases and J lost 0; bases outside the gene matches: 5. The CDR3 is 15 residues long. The CDR3 DNA sequence: TGTGCCAGCATCCTACAGGGGGCTAGCACAGATACGCAGTATTTT. It translates to CASILQGASTDTQYF.

This clonotype occurred many times. V is TRBV20-1 and J is TRBJ2-7, with a weak D call TRBD1 (6 bases). From germline, CDR1 is DFQATT and CDR2 SNEGSKA (reference sequence). The CDR3 has 15 residues. The V end lost 0 bases, the J end lost 0 bases, and 12 bases lay between the germline ends. The CDR3 spells CSARETDSRSYEQYF. The CDR3 DNA sequence: TGCAGTGCTAGAGAGACGGACAGTCGCTCCTACGAGCAGTACTTC.

This clonotype was counted many times. The chain is built from TRBV20-1 and TRBJ2-1, with 8 bases matching TRBD1. CDR3 length: 14 amino acids. Germline values: CDR1 DFQATT, CDR2 SNEGSKA (reference sequence). V lost 3 bases to trimming and J lost 4 bases; unmatched junction nucleotides: 5. CDR3 loop: CSASTWDRYNEQFF. The CDR3 coding sequence is TGCAGTGCTAGTACCTGGGACAGGTACAATGAGCAGTTCTTC.

This clonotype occurred many times. The V call is TRBV6-2 or TRBV6-3, the J call TRBJ2-5; unclear D gene. Trimming stripped 6 bases from V and 5 bases from J, with 25 bases between. Germline CDR1 and CDR2: MNHEY and SVGEGT. The CDR3 spans 17 residues. CDR3 nucleotides: TGTGCCAGCAGCCCATCCCCGGACGGGTCCTGGTGGGAGACCCAGTACTTC. This codes for CASSPSPDGSWWETQYF.

This clonotype was counted at least ten times. The chain employs TRBV25-1 and TRBJ1-1; 8 bases are a match to TRBD1. Losses at the gene ends were 3 bases for V and 1 base for J; bases not matched to a gene: 4. Germline V gives CDR1 MGHDK, CDR2 SYGVNS. The CDR3 covers 15 residues. The CDR3 region has the DNA TGTGCCAGCAGTGATATGGGACAGGAGAACACTGAAGCTTTCTTT. Protein product: CASSDMGQENTEAFF. Together with reference TRBV25-1 and TRBJ1-1, the CDR3 gives the full variable domain: EADIYQTPRYLVIGTGKKITLECSQTMGHDKMYWYQQDPGMELHLIHYSYGVNSTEKGDLSSESTVSRIRTEHFPLTLESARPSHTSQYLCASSDMGQENTEAFFGQGTRLTVV.

V usage is TRBV12-3 or TRBV12-4 and J usage is TRBJ2-3; D gene unclear. The CDR3 has 14 residues. V shed 3 bases and J shed 0 bases, with 7 bases lying between them. CDR3 region: CASSFTVSTDTQYF. In DNA form, the CDR3 reads TGTGCCAGCAGTTTTACCGTTAGCACAGATACGCAGTATTTT.

This clonotype was seen at least ten times. This chain connects TRBV7-3 to TRBJ1-2; possible D gene TRBD1, 5 bases. With 2 bases removed from V and 8 bases from J, the gap between germline ends came to 21 bases. Germline-derived CDR1 and CDR2 are SGHTA and FQGTGA. The CDR3 consists of 16 residues. CDR3 loop: CASSLDPGGITGGYTF. In DNA form, the CDR3 reads TGTGCCAGCAGCTTAGATCCCGGGGGAATTACCGGCGGCTACACCTTC. Drawing the rest from reference TRBV7-3 and TRBJ1-2, the complete variable domain is GAGVSQTPSNKVTEKGKYVELRCDPISGHTALYWYRQSLGQGPEFLIYFQGTGAADDSGLPNDRFFAVRPEGSVSTLKIQRTERGDSAVYLCASSLDPGGITGGYTFGSGTRLTVV.

This clonotype was detected many times. The V and J genes are TRBV5-1 and TRBJ2-5; 9 nucleotides line up with TRBD1. V shed 6 bases, J shed 5 bases, and the junction held 5 bases outside the gene matches. This CDR3 is built from 13 residues. CDR1 and CDR2 (germline): SGHRS, YFSETQ. The CDR3 protein is CASKQGQGETQYF. Here the CDR3 DNA reads TGCGCCAGCAAACAAGGACAGGGGGAGACCCAGTACTTC. The full variable domain, with the rest looked up from reference TRBV5-1 and TRBJ2-5, is KAGVTQTPRYLIKTRGQQVTLSCSPISGHRSVSWYQQTPGQGLQFLFEYFSETQRNKGNFPGRFSGRQFSNSRSEMNVSTLELGDSALYLCASKQGQGETQYFGPGTRLLVL.

This clonotype has at least ten counts. The chain has TRBV20-1 and TRBJ1-1, with D perhaps TRBD1 (6 bases). CDR1 DFQATT and CDR2 SNEGSKA come from the germline V gene (reference sequence). The CDR3 contains 10 residues. Here the CDR3 reads CRGGGLEAFF. CDR3 DNA sequence: TGCAGAGGGGGAGGGCTTGAAGCTTTCTTT.

This clonotype was picked up many times. V is TRBV6-5 and J is TRBJ1-2, with D uncertain. Trimming pared 4 bases from V and 2 bases from J, leaving 8 bases between. Germline V gene data show CDR1 as MNHEY and CDR2 as SVGAGI. The CDR3 extends over 13 amino acids. DNA for the CDR3: TGTGCCAGCAGTTCTTTGGCGAACTATGGCTACACCTTC. This codes for CASSSLANYGYTF.

There are many counts of this clonotype. The gene calls are TRBV5-1 and TRBJ2-7; D unresolved. The ends were cut back, 0 bases at V and 6 bases at J, with 10 bases in the middle. In germline, CDR1 is SGHRS, CDR2 YFSETQ. The CDR3 length is 13 residues. The CDR3 DNA is TGCGCCAGCAGCTTGGTCGCTAGGGTCGAGCAGTACTTC. Amino acid sequence: CASSLVARVEQYF.

This clonotype was seen repeatedly, ten times or more. The V and J genes are TRBV5-1 and TRBJ2-6, with 7 bases fitting TRBD2. CDR3 size: 16 residues. The V gene end was trimmed by 6 bases and the J gene end by 0 bases; junction bases not matched to a gene: 6. Germline V gene lookup returns CDR1 SGHRS and CDR2 YFSETQ. CDR3 loop: CASNSGGSSGANVLTF. CDR3 nucleotides: TGCGCCAGCAATTCCGGGGGGAGCTCTGGGGCCAACGTCCTGACTTTC.

This clonotype was counted at least ten times. J is TRBJ1-4 and V is TRBV12-3 or TRBV12-4, with unresolved D. V was cut by 4 bases and J by 8 bases, with 5 bases left in between. CDR3 length: 11 residues. The CDR3 coding sequence is TGTGCCAGCAGTTCATTGGAAAAACTGTTTTTT. It encodes CASSSLEKLFF.

This clonotype was detected ten times or more. V gene TRBV20-1 combines with J gene TRBJ1-1; 9 positions match TRBD1. V shed 5 bases and J 3 bases; nucleotides not matched to a gene: 7. CDR3 size: 14 residues. Germline lookup yields CDR1 DFQATT and CDR2 SNEGSKA (reference sequence). The CDR3: CSAFATGGDTEAFF. The CDR3 DNA sequence: TGCAGTGCTTTCGCGACAGGGGGAGACACTGAAGCTTTCTTT.

This clonotype was recorded at least ten times. The rearrangement uses TRBV5-1 and TRBJ2-2, with D uncertain. The CDR3 loop spans 13 amino acids. The germline CDR1 and CDR2 sequences are SGHRS and YFSETQ. Trimming pared 1 base from V and 6 bases from J, leaving 7 bases between. CDR3 region: CASSLNGAGELFF. DNA for the CDR3: TGCGCCAGCAGCTTGAACGGCGCCGGGGAGCTGTTTTTT.

This clonotype was found many times. The chain couples TRBV6-1 to TRBJ2-5, with 9 nucleotides matching TRBD2. Germline trimming cut 6 bases from V and 7 bases from J; bases unmatched to any gene: 12. This CDR3 contains 15 residues. CDR1 is MNHNS and CDR2 is SASEGT in the germline V gene. CDR3 amino acids: CASRKTSGKRGTQYF. In DNA, the CDR3 is TGTGCCAGCAGAAAGACTAGCGGCAAGCGGGGGACCCAGTACTTC.

This clonotype was seen repeatedly, ten times or more. The rearrangement joins TRBV10-3 to TRBJ2-5, with 8 positions matching TRBD1. This CDR3 is built from 15 residues. The germline CDR1 and CDR2 sequences are ENHRY and SYGVKD. V shed 4 bases, J shed 4 bases, and the junction held 8 bases outside the gene matches. CDR3 residues: CAISGTGTGPETQYF. The DNA of the CDR3 is TGTGCCATCAGTGGAACCGGGACAGGACCAGAGACCCAGTACTTC.